This is a list of T cell receptor beta chains from one sample in a study of graft-versus-host responses after intestinal transplantation. Their antigens are not known. Method: immunoSEQ multiplex PCR; TCRdb's copy keeps in-frame clones and lacks some. This sample has 65,000 to 90,000 clones; 92% occur once, and the top ten carry around 0.38%. Source: unstimulated CD8+ T cells sorted from spleen or lymph node cells, taken before transplant. These receptors all stem from a human donor who was the organ donor for an intestinal transplant. Both conserved end residues are part of each CDR3. A D gene is named only where the DNA matches it firmly. Rows may omit the clone size; those that give it use once, few, many or a size class.

TRBV4-3	TRBD1	NA	TRBJ1-2	CASSLGQGLSLNYGYTF	TGCGCCAGCAGCCTCGGACAGGGGCTATCTTTAAACTATGGCTACACCTTC
TRBV7-9	NA	NA	TRBJ2-1	CASSLGGGAAGEQFF	TGTGCCAGCAGCTTAGGGGGTGGGGCAGCCGGTGAGCAGTTCTTC
TRBV19	NA	NA	TRBJ1-2	CASSAGRSYGYTF	TGTGCCAGTAGTGCGGGACGGAGCTATGGCTACACCTTC
TRBV29-1	NA	NA	TRBJ1-1	CSGAGGGATEAFF	TGCAGCGGCGCGGGAGGTGGGGCCACTGAAGCTTTCTTT
TRBV6-5	TRBD1	NA	TRBJ1-1	CASSSRQGGTEAFF	TGTGCCAGCAGTTCTCGACAGGGTGGCACTGAAGCTTTCTTT
TRBV4-3	NA	NA	TRBJ2-7	CASSPSRASYEQYF	TGCGCCAGCAGCCCCAGCAGGGCGTCCTACGAGCAGTACTTC
TRBV4-2	NA	NA	TRBJ2-7	CASSQTGSGNEQYF	TGTGCCAGCAGCCAAACGGGGTCGGGGAACGAGCAGTACTTC
TRBV10-3	TRBD2	NA	TRBJ2-7	CAIHGGGYGDEQYF	TGTGCCATTCATGGGGGGGGGTACGGCGACGAGCAGTACTTC
TRBV11-2	NA	NA	TRBJ2-7	CASSPTRGAAEQYF	TGTGCCAGCAGCCCGACCAGGGGGGCTGCCGAGCAGTACTTC
TRBV27	NA	NA	TRBJ2-7	CASSPPLEGARPAPPYEQYF	TGTGCCAGCAGTCCCCCTCTCGAAGGGGCTCGACCGGCCCCCCCCTACGAGCAGTACTTC
TRBV12-1	NA	NA	TRBJ2-2	CASSLDREGTGELFF	TGTGCCAGCAGCTTGGACAGGGAGGGCACCGGGGAGCTGTTTTTT
TRBV7-2	NA	NA	TRBJ1-2	CASNEGGSYGYTF	TGTGCCAGCAACGAGGGCGGCTCCTATGGCTACACCTTC
TRBV5-5	NA	once	TRBJ1-2	CASSPRGVYGYTF	TGTGCCAGCAGCCCCAGGGGAGTCTATGGCTACACCTTC
TRBV7-2	TRBD2	NA	TRBJ2-7	CASSPRLAGTYEQYF	TGTGCCAGCAGCCCCCGACTAGCGGGAACCTACGAGCAGTACTTC
TRBV21-1	NA	NA	TRBJ2-7	CASSPKRDGYEQYF	TGTGCCAGCAGCCCGAAGCGGGATGGGTACGAGCAGTACTTC
TRBV6-4	NA	NA	TRBJ2-1	CASSGKGENEQFF	TGTGCCAGCAGCGGAAAAGGGGAAAATGAGCAGTTCTTC
TRBV18	NA	NA	TRBJ2-5	CASSPERELRDQETQYF	TGTGCCAGCTCACCTGAGAGGGAACTCCGCGACCAAGAGACCCAGTACTTC
TRBV27	NA	NA	TRBJ1-5	CASSLFAGSGTTFNQPQHF	TGTGCCAGCAGTTTATTTGCGGGCAGCGGGACCACCTTTAATCAGCCCCAGCATTTT
TRBV5-4	NA	NA	TRBJ1-1	CASTGPTGNTEAFF	TGTGCCAGCACAGGGCCTACTGGGAACACTGAAGCTTTCTTT
TRBV9	TRBD1	NA	TRBJ2-7	CASSPLQGARYEQYF	TGTGCCAGCAGCCCACTACAGGGGGCGCGGTACGAGCAGTACTTC
TRBV19	TRBD1	NA	TRBJ1-1	CASSTGGSFTEAFF	TGTGCCAGTAGCACAGGGGGCAGCTTCACTGAAGCTTTCTTT
TRBV4-3	NA	NA	TRBJ2-3	CASSQDFLWTASTDTQYF	NA
TRBV7-3	NA	NA	TRBJ2-1	CASSLSRGGMNEQFF	TGTGCCAGCAGCTTAAGTAGGGGGGGCATGAATGAGCAGTTCTTC
TRBV4-3	NA	NA	TRBJ1-6	CASSQDTSSYNSPLHF	TGCGCCAGCAGCCAAGATACTAGCTCCTATAATTCACCCCTCCACTTT